What follows are 14 T cell receptor beta chains derived from one specimen sequenced in a study of post-analysis software for immune sequencing data. Overall study findings and caveats: Patients used about 5 TRBV segments, including TRBV5-6, TRBV5-1 and TRBV20-1, more often than controls.

These receptors have no identified antigens. Carried by the TCR beta cDNA libraries were unique molecular identifiers. TCRdb reanalysed the PCR reads using MiXCR and keeps one entry per CDR3 protein. The repertoire holds 350,000 to 450,000 distinct CDR3 sequences, with roughly 38% as singletons. Sample: blood. Receptors were obtained from a girl between 10 and 17 years old with multiple sclerosis.

This chain joins TRBV28 and TRBJ2-7; TRBD2 is a possible D gene (5 bases). The germline V gene encodes CDR1 MDHEN and CDR2 SYDVKM. The CDR3 is 14 amino acids. Trimming took off 2 bases at V and 2 bases at J, with 10 bases between the two ends. The CDR3 here is CASSLREKAYEQYF. The CDR3 DNA follows: TGTGCCAGCAGTTTACGGGAAAAAGCCTACGAGCAGTACTTC. Variable domain in full (rest from reference TRBV28 and TRBJ2-7): DVKVTQSSRYLVKRTGEKVFLECVQDMDHENMFWYRQDPGLGLRLIYFSYDVKMKEKGDIPEGYSVSREKKERFSLILESASTNQTSMYLCASSLREKAYEQYFGPGTRLTVT.

The chain employs TRBV20-1 and TRBJ2-2; the D gene is possibly TRBD2 (5 bases). This CDR3 has 15 residues. Germline-derived CDR1 and CDR2 are DFQATT and SNEGSKA (reference sequence). Trimming cost V 0 bases and J 1 base, with 9 bases left between them. The CDR3, as DNA: TGCAGTGCTAGAGACCTCCGGGGGAACACCGGGGAGCTGTTTTTT. It specifies CSARDLRGNTGELFF.

This clonotype was seen only a few times. The rearrangement joins TRBV5-1 to TRBJ2-3, with 7 bases matching TRBD1. Looked up from germline, CDR1 is SGHRS and CDR2 is YFSETQ. V shed 2 bases and J 6 bases; nucleotides not matched to a gene: 12. This CDR3 is built from 16 residues. The CDR3 DNA is TGCGCCAGCAGCTTCCCCCGACAGGGTGGGGTGGATACGCAGTATTTT. Protein: CASSFPRQGGVDTQYF.

This clonotype was observed at least ten times. Its ends do not fully match the called genes, so a read error is possible. The V gene is TRBV5-1, the J gene TRBJ1-1, with D possibly matching TRBD1 (5 bases). Per germline, CDR1 SGHRS and CDR2 YFSETQ. The CDR3 contains 13 residues. The CDR3 sequence is CASSLGGGTEAFF. CDR3 in DNA: TGTGCCAGCAGCCTCGGGGGGGGGACTGAAGCTTTCTTT. Looking up the rest from reference TRBV5-1 and TRBJ1-1 gives the full variable domain: KAGVTQTPRYLIKTRGQQVTLSCSPISGHRSVSWYQQTPGQGLQFLFEYFSETQRNKGNFPGRFSGRQFSNSRSEMNVSTLELGDSALYLCASSLGGGTEAFFGQGTRLTVV.

The gene calls are TRBV7-2 and TRBJ2-3, with 15 bases identical to TRBD2. Trimming removed 4 bases from V and 8 bases from J; junction bases left unmatched: 13. The CDR3 spans 18 residues. The V gene's germline CDR1 is SGHTA and CDR2 FQGNSA. The CDR3 DNA follows: TGTGCCAGCAGCTCCCCTGGGACTAGCGGGGGGCTAAGCGGTACGCAGTATTTT. Protein sequence: CASSSPGTSGGLSGTQYF.

The genes are TRBV7-2 and TRBJ1-5; D remains unclear. V was shortened by 5 bases and J by 6 bases, with 11 bases between the two germline ends. Germline CDR1 and CDR2: SGHTA and FQGNSA. The CDR3 is made up of 13 amino acids. The CDR3 bases are TGTGCCAGCAGCCCAACCCCCGGTCAGCCCCAGCATTTT. This translates into CASSPTPGQPQHF.

The chain combines TRBV2 with TRBJ2-1; D gene uncertain. The CDR3 runs to 15 residues. CDR1 SNHLY and CDR2 FYNNEI come from the germline V gene. V lost 1 base and J lost 0, with 7 bases in between. The chain's CDR3 is CASSEGASSYNEQFF. For the CDR3, the DNA is TGTGCCAGCAGTGAAGGGGCGAGCTCCTACAATGAGCAGTTCTTC.

This rearrangement joins TRBV5-1 to TRBJ2-4, with 7 positions matching TRBD1. The V and J ends lost 0 bases and 0 bases, in that order; junction bases with no gene match: 9. This CDR3 has 18 residues. From germline, CDR1 is SGHRS and CDR2 YFSETQ. The CDR3 DNA reads TGCGCCAGCAGCTTGGGTTTACAGGGGACCTTAGCCAAAAACATTCAGTACTTC. Amino acid sequence: CASSLGLQGTLAKNIQYF. Complete variable domain (other parts from reference TRBV5-1 and TRBJ2-4): KAGVTQTPRYLIKTRGQQVTLSCSPISGHRSVSWYQQTPGQGLQFLFEYFSETQRNKGNFPGRFSGRQFSNSRSEMNVSTLELGDSALYLCASSLGLQGTLAKNIQYFGAGTRLSVL.

The chain combines TRBV6-5 with TRBJ2-5, with D possibly TRBD2 on 6 matching bases. V lost 5 bases and J lost 3, with 19 bases in between. CDR3 size: 16 residues. Germline V gene data show CDR1 as MNHEY and CDR2 as SVGAGI. CDR3 loop: CASSRDWREAKETQYF. The CDR3 nucleotides read TGTGCCAGCAGTAGGGACTGGAGGGAGGCAAAAGAGACCCAGTACTTC.

The chain carries TRBV3-1 and TRBJ2-1, with D perhaps matching TRBD2 (6 bases). Germline lookup yields CDR1 LGHDT and CDR2 YNNKEL (reference sequence). The CDR3 runs 15 residues. Trimming removed 4 bases from V and 5 bases from J, with 15 bases in between. The CDR3 region is CASSPRRAGHNEQFF. The CDR3 nucleotides are TGTGCCAGCAGCCCCCGGAGGGCAGGGCACAATGAGCAGTTCTTC.

This clonotype was seen many times. V is TRBV7-2 and J is TRBJ2-3; maybe TRBD2 (6 bases). Trimming left V 5 bases short and J 2 bases short, with 11 bases between. CDR1 SGHTA and CDR2 FQGNSA come from the germline V gene. This CDR3 is built from 14 residues. DNA of the CDR3: TGTGCCAGCAGCCCGGACTACACCACAGATACGCAGTATTTT. Residues: CASSPDYTTDTQYF.

This chain connects TRBV5-8 to TRBJ2-7; D is unresolved. V shed 0 bases and J shed 0 bases, with 10 bases lying between them. Germline V gene lookup returns CDR1 SGHTS and CDR2 YDEGEE. The CDR3 sequence is 15 residues long. CDR3 protein: CASSLEQKLSYEQYF. The CDR3 DNA is TGTGCCAGCAGCTTGGAGCAGAAACTCTCCTACGAGCAGTACTTC.

Details on this clonotype: Relative to the germline gene, one junction end is altered; a read error may explain this. The chain joins TRBV29-1 to TRBJ2-1; TRBD2 matches 11 bases. This CDR3 comprises 18 residues. Looked up from germline, CDR1 is SQVTM and CDR2 is ANQGSEA. CDR3: CSVEGRLAGGDTYNERFF. CDR3 sequence (DNA): TGCAGCGTTGAAGGGAGGCTAGCGGGGGGCGACACCTACAATGAGCGGTTCTTC.

This clonotype has just a few counts. The chain joins TRBV20-1 to TRBJ1-2; 7 positions agree with TRBD1. Per germline, CDR1 DFQATT and CDR2 SNEGSKA (reference sequence). The CDR3 extends over 14 amino acids. V lost 0 bases, J lost 5 bases, and 6 bases stayed unmatched. The CDR3 DNA sequence: TGCAGTGCTAGAGAAGAGGGGGCGACTTATGGCTACACCTTC. It specifies CSAREEGATYGYTF.